This T cell receptor beta chain was recorded in a study of blood T cell repertoires in COVID-19. Study summary: The United States, Italy and Spain supplied acute and convalescent COVID-19 samples. T cells, B-cell-depleted T cells, or PBMCs supplied cDNA or gDNA.

As processed by the authors: Amplified reference gene primers provided the basis for estimating nucleated cell counts. The table came from immunoSEQ multiplex PCR; TCRdb's copy has only in-frame clones and leaves some out. That table supplies the V and J calls and clone size; D and trimming were determined from the DNA. The top ten hold approximately 7% of the sample, which has under 20,000 clones, roughly 91% seen once. Source material: peripheral blood. The TCR was taken from a human donor in a cohort sampled during active COVID-19.

The CDR3 protein is CASSIAGGMEETQYF. Here the CDR3 DNA reads TGTGCCAGCAGTATAGCGGGAGGGATGGAGGAGACCCAGTACTTC. The chain links TRBV2 to TRBJ2-5, with 11 bases fitting TRBD2. This CDR3 is built from 15 residues. The ends lost 5 bases at V and 5 bases at J; junction bases unmatched: 7. Looked up from germline, CDR1 is SNHLY and CDR2 is FYNNEI.